This TCR beta chain came from a study of blood T cell repertoires in COVID-19 (dated by TCRdb to the early 2020s). Describing the broader study: Samples from collaborators originated in the United States, Italy and Spain and spanned both the acute and convalescent phases of COVID-19. The material from the prospective study consisted of cDNA or gDNA derived from T cells, B-cell-depleted T cells, or PBMCs. The dataset comprised deeply sampled blood TCRbeta repertoires from subjects exposed to, actively infected with, or recovered from COVID-19. A freely available public database, intended as a resource for researchers studying the immune response to SARS-CoV-2, is where the repertoires were released. Samples came from the ongoing ImmuneRACE study (first 160 participants) plus 1,254 subjects from 6 global collaborators. Nearly every sample came with metadata listing a de-identified subject ID, COVID-19 status, age in years and sex. Where available, HLA class I and class II types were obtained from metadata supplied by the sample provider rather than from assay-based typing. The paper as a whole reports these results and caveats: Clinical and demographic metadata were provided uncurated, with the amount varying by source and participant.

About this clone itself: Its antigen is unknown. Base qualities are not at hand, and no much larger clone is one base apart.

The collaborating institutions used their own protocols to collect whole blood in K2EDTA tubes. Collaborator samples were shipped for TCRbeta analysis as frozen whole blood, isolated PBMCs, or DNA extracted from either sample type. TCRbeta CDR3 regions were amplified from genomic DNA using the immunoSEQ Assay, a bias-controlled multiplex PCR. From the authors' description of their analysis: The number of nucleated cells in each sample was estimated by amplification of reference gene primers within the assay. Sequence reads were collapsed and filtered to measure the absolute abundance of every unique TCRbeta CDR3 rearrangement. Productive Simpson clonality was computed per sample as the square root of Simpson's diversity index over productive rearrangements. The immuneACCESS repertoire file appears here via TCRdb, limited to in-frame rearrangements. These files lack a portion of the clones; in checked studies, under half of the deficit traces to unresolved V genes, and the cause of the others is not known. V and J calls and clone size are those listed in that table; D and trimming were worked out from the DNA. The sample has about 98,000 clones on record, 65% to 90% of them singletons. Roughly a tenth of the sample is taken by the ten largest.

From V the trimming removes 0 bases and from J it removes 4 bases, while the gene matches leave 12 bases of the junction unaccounted for. The CDR3 starts with the cysteine, ends with the phenylalanine, and has 17 residues. Kept here is only the CDR3 DNA, which spans 51 bases and is read in frame from base 1. CDR1 and CDR2 are read off the germline V gene as ENHRY and SYGVKD. What was sequenced was peripheral blood. The TCR sequence derives from a man aged 70 or older with active or convalescent COVID-19. The V and J genes are TRBV10-3 and TRBJ2-7; 7 bases in between match TRBD2. This receptor carries the CDR3 CAISESFGGGTLYEQYF. The nucleotide sequence is given as TGTGCCATCAGTGAGTCGTTCGGCGGGGGTACCTTATACGAGCAGTACTTC.